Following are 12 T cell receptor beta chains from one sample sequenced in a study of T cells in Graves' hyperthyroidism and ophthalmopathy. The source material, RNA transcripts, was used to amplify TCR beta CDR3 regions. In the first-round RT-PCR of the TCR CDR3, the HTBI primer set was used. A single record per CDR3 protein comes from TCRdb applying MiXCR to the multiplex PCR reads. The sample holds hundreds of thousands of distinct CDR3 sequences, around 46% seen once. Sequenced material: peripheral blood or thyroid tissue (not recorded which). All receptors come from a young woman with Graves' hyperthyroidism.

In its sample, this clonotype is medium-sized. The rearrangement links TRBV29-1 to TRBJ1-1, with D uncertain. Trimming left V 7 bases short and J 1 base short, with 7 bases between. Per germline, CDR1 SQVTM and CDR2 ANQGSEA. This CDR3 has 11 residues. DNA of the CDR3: TGCAGCGCCGAGAAGAACACTGAAGCTTTCTTT. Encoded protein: CSAEKNTEAFF.

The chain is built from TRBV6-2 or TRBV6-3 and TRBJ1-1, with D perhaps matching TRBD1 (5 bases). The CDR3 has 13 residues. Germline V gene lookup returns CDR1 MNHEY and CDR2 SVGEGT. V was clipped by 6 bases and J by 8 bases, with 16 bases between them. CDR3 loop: CASRLRRGGEAFF. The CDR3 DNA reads TGTGCCAGCAGACTACGACGGGGCGGGGAAGCTTTCTTT.

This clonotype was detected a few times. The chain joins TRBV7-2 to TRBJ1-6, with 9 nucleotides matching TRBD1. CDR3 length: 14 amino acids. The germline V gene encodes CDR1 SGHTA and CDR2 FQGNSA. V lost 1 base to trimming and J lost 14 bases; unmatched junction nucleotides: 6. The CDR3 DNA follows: TGTGCCAGCAGCTTAGGGGGACAGGGTGATACCCTCCACTTT. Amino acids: CASSLGGQGDTLHF. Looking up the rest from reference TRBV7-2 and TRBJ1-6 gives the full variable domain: GAGVSQSPSNKVTEKGKDVELRCDPISGHTALYWYRQSLGQGLEFLIYFQGNSAPDKSGLPSDRFSAERTGGSVSTLTIQRTQQEDSAVYLCASSLGGQGDTLHFGNGTRLTVT.

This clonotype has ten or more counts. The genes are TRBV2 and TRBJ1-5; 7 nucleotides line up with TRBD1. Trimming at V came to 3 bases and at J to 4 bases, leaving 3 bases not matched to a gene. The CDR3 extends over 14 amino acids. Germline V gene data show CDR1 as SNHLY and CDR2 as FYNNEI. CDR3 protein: CASSETGRNQPQHF. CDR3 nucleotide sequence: TGTGCCAGCAGTGAGACAGGGAGAAATCAGCCCCAGCATTTT.

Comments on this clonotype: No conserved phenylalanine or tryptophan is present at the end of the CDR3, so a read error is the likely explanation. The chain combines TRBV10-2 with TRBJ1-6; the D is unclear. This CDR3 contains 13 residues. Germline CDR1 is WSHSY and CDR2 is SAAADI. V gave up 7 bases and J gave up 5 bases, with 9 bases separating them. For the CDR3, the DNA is TGCGCCAGCACCCAACTCGATAATTCACCCCTCCACTCT. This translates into CASTQLDNSPLHS.

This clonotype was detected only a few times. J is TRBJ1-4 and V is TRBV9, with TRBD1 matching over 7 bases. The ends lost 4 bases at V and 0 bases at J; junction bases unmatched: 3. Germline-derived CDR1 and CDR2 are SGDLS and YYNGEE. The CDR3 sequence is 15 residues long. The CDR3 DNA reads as TGTGCCAGCAGCAAACAGGGGACAACTAATGAAAAACTGTTTTTT. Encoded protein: CASSKQGTTNEKLFF.

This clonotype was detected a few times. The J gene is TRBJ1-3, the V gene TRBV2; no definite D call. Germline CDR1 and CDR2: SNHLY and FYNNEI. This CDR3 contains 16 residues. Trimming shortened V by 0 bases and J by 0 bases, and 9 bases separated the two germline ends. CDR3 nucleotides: TGTGCCAGCAGTGAAGCGCGGCTCAGCTCTGGAAACACCATATATTTT. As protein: CASSEARLSSGNTIYF.

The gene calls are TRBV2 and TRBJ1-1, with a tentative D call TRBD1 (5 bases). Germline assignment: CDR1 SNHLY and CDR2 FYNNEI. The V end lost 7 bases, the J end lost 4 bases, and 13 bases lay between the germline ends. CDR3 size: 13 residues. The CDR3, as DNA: TGTGCCAGCACCCGAGGGGAGGGCACTGAAGCTTTCTTT. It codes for CASTRGEGTEAFF.

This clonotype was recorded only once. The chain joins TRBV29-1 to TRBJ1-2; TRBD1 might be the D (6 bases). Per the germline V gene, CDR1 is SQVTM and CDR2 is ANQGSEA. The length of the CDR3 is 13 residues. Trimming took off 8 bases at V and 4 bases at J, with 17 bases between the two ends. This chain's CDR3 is CSTPPGAAYGYTF. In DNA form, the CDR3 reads TGCAGCACCCCTCCAGGGGCAGCCTATGGCTACACCTTC.

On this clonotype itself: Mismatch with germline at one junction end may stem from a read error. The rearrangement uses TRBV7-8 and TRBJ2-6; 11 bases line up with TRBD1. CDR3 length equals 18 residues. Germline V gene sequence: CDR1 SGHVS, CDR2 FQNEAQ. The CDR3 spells CASSQVPGQGAGANVLTF. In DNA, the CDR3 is TGCGCCAGCAGCCAAGTGCCGGGACAGGGGGCTGGGGCCAACGTCCTGACTTTC.

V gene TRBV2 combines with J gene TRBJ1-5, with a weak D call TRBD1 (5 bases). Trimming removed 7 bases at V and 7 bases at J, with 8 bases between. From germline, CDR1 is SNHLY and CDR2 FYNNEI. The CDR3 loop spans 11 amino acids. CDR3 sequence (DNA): TGTGCCAGCAATGGGGGGCAGCCCCAGCATTTT. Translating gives CASNGGQPQHF.

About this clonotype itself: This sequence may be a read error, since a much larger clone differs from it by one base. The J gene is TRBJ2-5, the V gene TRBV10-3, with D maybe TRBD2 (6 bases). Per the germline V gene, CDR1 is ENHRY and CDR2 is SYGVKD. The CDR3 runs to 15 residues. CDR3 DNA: TGTGCCACCAGTGAGGGGACTTATACCGAAGCGACCCAGTACTTC. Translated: CATSEGTYTEATQYF.